Listed below are T cell receptor beta chains from one sample, sequenced in a study of cytomegalovirus exposure and HLA in healthy donors. Assay used: immunoSEQ multiplex PCR; TCRdb lists only in-frame clones, some missing. The sample includes around 130,000 clones, around 74% of them seen just once. The specimen was PBMCs. Receptor source: a man under 40 in good health and CMV-seronegative. Each CDR3 is given with its conserved first and last residue. A D gene is named only where the DNA matches it firmly. Not every row has a clone size; where given, it reads once, few, many or a size class.

d_gene	v_gene	j_gene	abundance	CDR3nt	CDR3aa
NA	TRBV5-1	TRBJ1-5	few	TGCGCCAGCAGACAGGGTGATTGGGACAATCAGCCCCAGCATTTT	CASRQGDWDNQPQHF
NA	TRBV6-6	TRBJ2-7	NA	TGTGCCAGCAGGGGGGGGCAAAACTACGAGCAGTACTTC	CASRGGQNYEQYF
NA	TRBV14	TRBJ1-1	NA	TGTGCCAGCAGCGCAGGGTATCCTGAAGCTTTCTTT	CASSAGYPEAFF
NA	TRBV7-2	TRBJ2-1	NA	TGTGCCAGCAGCTTAGGGATACAGCGGGACAATGAGCAGTTCTTC	CASSLGIQRDNEQFF
TRBD1	TRBV28	TRBJ1-2	NA	TGTGCCAGCAGTTTATCCGACAGGGTAGGCTACACCTTC	CASSLSDRVGYTF
TRBD1	TRBV19	TRBJ1-2	NA	TGTGCCAGTGCCCGGACAGGGAGTGATTACGACTATGGCTACACCTTC	CASARTGSDYDYGYTF
NA	TRBV16	TRBJ2-7	NA	TGTGCCAGCAGCTCCGGACAGTACTACGAGCAGTACTTC	CASSSGQYYEQYF
NA	TRBV27	TRBJ2-7	NA	TGTGCCAGCAGTGAAATCTCTAGTTTGTACGAGCAGTACTTC	CASSEISSLYEQYF
TRBD2	TRBV5-5	TRBJ2-7	few	TGTGCCAGCAGCGAAACCGGGACTAGCAATTACGAGCAGTACTTC	CASSETGTSNYEQYF
NA	TRBV10-3	TRBJ2-5	NA	TGTGCCATCAGTGAGCGGCGGACAGATCAAGAGACCCAGTACTTC	CAISERRTDQETQYF
NA	TRBV21-1	TRBJ2-1	NA	TGTGCCAGCAGCCGGACAGGCGTCTCCTACAATGAGCAGTTCTTC	CASSRTGVSYNEQFF
NA	TRBV2	TRBJ2-3	NA	TGTGCCAGCAGTGCGGGGAGGAGCACAGATACGCAGTATTTT	CASSAGRSTDTQYF
NA	TRBV6-5	TRBJ2-3	few	TGTGCCAGCAGACATCGAGGGGATACGCAGTATTTT	CASRHRGDTQYF
TRBD1	TRBV4-1	TRBJ2-3	NA	TGCGCCAGCAGTCAGGGGGCGCGGAGCACAGATACGCAGTATTTT	CASSQGARSTDTQYF
NA	TRBV27	TRBJ2-1	NA	TGTGCCAGCAGTTTTAAGGGACTCCACAATGAGCAGTTCTTC	CASSFKGLHNEQFF
NA	TRBV2	TRBJ1-1	NA	TGTGCCAGCAGTGATTTAGCGGGGGGCTTTAACACTGAAGCTTTCTTT	CASSDLAGGFNTEAFF
NA	TRBV28	TRBJ1-1	NA	TGTGCCAGCAGTCGCCCCGCAGGGCTCATCTCGGCTTTCTTT	CASSRPAGLISAFF
NA	TRBV5-1	TRBJ1-6	NA	TGCGCCAGCAGCTTGCCAGGGTTTTATTCACCCCTCCACTTT	CASSLPGFYSPLHF
TRBD1	TRBV4-3	TRBJ1-2	once	TGCGCCAGCAGCCAAGAGATTGGGACAGGCTATGGCTACACCTTC	CASSQEIGTGYGYTF
TRBD1	TRBV19	TRBJ1-5	NA	TGTGCCAGTAGTACAGGGGGTAATCAGCCCCAGCATTTT	CASSTGGNQPQHF
NA	TRBV9	TRBJ2-5	NA	TGTGCCAGCAGCGTAGCCCCTAGCATAGGTGGGGAGACCCAGTACTTC	CASSVAPSIGGETQYF
TRBD1	TRBV5-5	TRBJ2-7	NA	TGTGCCAGCAGCTTGGCCGGGACAGGGAGTCGTATTTCCTACGAGCAGTACTTC	CASSLAGTGSRISYEQYF
NA	TRBV11-1	TRBJ1-2	NA	TGTGCCAGCACCATTTCCGGGAACTATGGCTACACCTTC	CASTISGNYGYTF
NA	TRBV9	TRBJ1-6	NA	TGTGCCAGCAGCGTAGATACAGAATATAATTCACCCCTCCACTTT	CASSVDTEYNSPLHF
TRBD1	TRBV6-5	TRBJ1-1	NA	TGTGTCAGCAGTTACGACCGGGACAGGAACACTGAAGCTTTCTTT	CVSSYDRDRNTEAFF
NA	TRBV4-3	TRBJ2-7	few	TGCGCCAGCAGCCAATACGACACCTCCTACGAGCAGTACTTC	CASSQYDTSYEQYF
NA	TRBV28	TRBJ2-7	NA	TGTGCCAGCAGTTTAAACCGGGACTTCTCCTACGAGCAGTACTTC	CASSLNRDFSYEQYF